This T cell receptor (beta chain) comes out of a study of cytomegalovirus exposure and HLA in healthy donors (dated by TCRdb to 2017 to 2019). In the study overall: According to an earlier analysis of 450 to 650 of the donors, some 170 million T cells yielded 117 million unique TCR beta sequences and around 280 Gb of sequence data. The study aimed to test whether cataloging public T cell receptors could reveal signatures of past pathogen exposure. Rather than using new phenotypic data, the later analysis identified candidate immune exposures from TCR beta sequences and from how often those sequences occurred across donors. About 280 gigabases of sequencing data and some 85 million unique TCR sequences were included in an early release covering roughly 600 HLA-typed donors. HLA typing included class I and class II loci at four-digit resolution. Because of strong linkage in the cohort, 4 to 6 DR-DQ haplotypes were treated as single units for association and clustering. Of the roughly 400 genotyped donors, about 80% fell in the genetic ancestry cluster associated with self-reported Caucasian donors. Across 398 genotyped donors of the cohort, an average of about 240,000 unique TCR beta nucleotide sequences per donor were sequenced, and 15% to 20% of those sequences were non-productive. High-throughput TCR immunosequencing, statistical association of individual TCRs with disease status, and machine learning were combined to predict cytomegalovirus infection status. An earlier analysis of fewer than 700 of the donors applied high-throughput TCR beta sequencing to assess whether each TCR beta V gene segment acted as functional or pseudogenic. Typing coverage varied by locus: roughly 620-640 donors for A, B, C, DRB1 and DQB1; roughly 500 for DQA1; about 590 for DPA1; roughly 470 for DPB1. In a later genetic analysis, genome-wide SNP genotypes for about 55% of the 666 donors were used, and that subset was treated as a discovery cohort. All discovery cohort repertoires had been generated on a single sequencing platform. In addition to the first cohort of roughly 670 subjects, a separate validation cohort of approximately 130 different subjects was used. Donor age, sex, ethnicity and CMV serostatus were compiled together with the repertoire data. The study profiled the T cell repertoires of 550 to 700 subjects by immunosequencing and related them to cytomegalovirus serostatus. A later analysis re-examined previously published TCR beta repertoires from over 500 donors and added high-resolution HLA genotyping to investigate patterns of TCR occurrence.

The library was made by the immunoSEQ multiplex PCR assay. For the multiplex PCR, a mixture combining 60 forward primers for TCR Vbeta segments and 13 reverse primers for TCR Jbeta segments was used. Amplification of the CDR3 region of rearranged TCR beta genes was performed with a multiplex PCR assay on genomic DNA. The amplified TCR beta libraries were sequenced on the Illumina HiSeq System as 87-base-pair reads. The paper's data handling went like this. A later analysis counted 65 million to 90 million unique TCR beta chains across the 550 to 750 repertoires, and some 11 million of these chains were shared by at least two donors. To remove PCR and sequencing errors, raw reads were error-corrected and collapsed into unique sequences using a nearest-neighbor algorithm that merged closely related sequences. To assign V, D and J gene segments, CDR3 sequences were aligned to IMGT reference sequences. For a sequence to be retained, a match of at least six nucleotides to both a V gene segment and a J gene segment was required. Rearrangements were classified as productive when the CDR3 lacked stop codons and remained in frame with V and J, and all other rearrangements were classified as non-productive. Following IMGT convention, CDR3 was defined as the stretch from the second conserved V-encoded cysteine to the conserved J-encoded phenylalanine. In an earlier analysis of approximately 590 of the donors, sequences lacking an unambiguous match to a single V gene segment were excluded. An earlier analysis of 500 to 600 of the donors classified V segments as functional when productive rearrangements were above 56.7% and as segregating when the standard deviation between donors was above 5%. A statistical classification framework was built for diagnosing cytomegalovirus status from the catalog of TCR beta chain sequences. In a later analysis, V and J genes were assigned by comparing TCR nucleotide sequences against IMGT/GENE-DB human TR gene sequences. The TCRdist pipeline was used in a later analysis to assign CDR3 sequences and most-parsimonious VDJ recombination scenarios. In a later analysis, every TCR beta chain was defined by the combination of its CDR3 amino acid sequence and its V-gene family, and reads without a unique V-gene family were dropped. To address suspected cross-contamination and a sequencing artifact, a later analysis removed 550 to 750 highly shared, low-generation-probability nucleotide sequences. For each public chain, a later analysis derived a clonal expansion index from normalized ranks of inferred template counts within each repertoire. Generation probabilities in a later analysis came from a VDJ recombination model fitted to out-of-frame rearrangements, and those results were checked against IGoR. Hypergeometric tests were used in a later analysis to score TCR-TCR, TCR-HLA and TCR-CMV co-occurrence, with a repertoire-size bias correction applied to the TCR pairs. A later analysis estimated false discovery rates by permuting HLA or CMV assignments 20 times. A later analysis grouped co-occurring TCRs with DBSCAN, adding TCRdist sequence similarity when clustering within HLA-allele-positive subsets. Repertoires with fewer than 30,000 or more than 120,000 public chains, plus five repertoires with anomalous nucleotide sharing, were excluded from co-occurrence clustering. Held by TCRdb, this immuneACCESS table contains in-frame sequences only and omits some clones. Under half of the omission traces to an unresolved V gene where checked; the cause of the rest is unknown. For V, J and clone size, that table is used; D and trimming come from the DNA. This sample holds under 150,000 clones; 75% to 90% were observed only once. The top ten hold roughly 7.8% of the sample.

Worth noting for this clone: Its antigen is currently not known. No much larger clone is present one base from it, and per-base qualities are unavailable.

CDR1 and CDR2 (MNHEY, SVGAGI) derive from the germline V gene. V sheds 0 bases and J sheds 4 bases, leaving 7 bases between their ends. The CDR3 runs 14 residues from the cysteine to the phenylalanine. Left in the record is the CDR3 DNA by itself, 42 bases read in frame from the first base. The study at large found these results: When HLA alleles, especially DR and DQ, strongly co-occurred, attributing TCR associations to individual alleles was difficult. The study gave a list of about 150 TCR beta chains associated with cytomegalovirus. A further reported finding was that TCR beta sequences accurately predicted the HLA-A and HLA-B alleles for most subjects in the first cohort. The classifier was reported to diagnose cytomegalovirus status with high specificity and sensitivity in both the original cohort and the validation cohort. In a later genetic analysis, a missense DCLRE1C variant was associated with V-gene and J-gene trimming of TCR beta chains, and the association was replicated in an independent cohort. In a later analysis, the rate of TCR association differed among HLA loci, with DRB1 alleles having the most associated TCRs and HLA-C alleles having the fewest. In a later analysis, most CMV-associated TCR beta chains were found to appear HLA-restricted, with HLA associations seemingly driven largely by CMV exposure. While some public TCRs were present in many individuals, most TCR sequences turned up only very rarely across donors. Some IMGT-functional V segments, including TRBV6-2 and TRBV6-3, could not be distinguished by the 87-base-pair reads and were therefore excluded. The presence/absence analyses assumed that sequencing depth was roughly uniform across donors, and that assumption may not be true. Because some donors lacked HLA typing at each locus, the association tests relied only on the typed subset. In vitro tests confirmed that three of the cytomegalovirus-associated TCR beta chains recognize cytomegalovirus antigens. A later analysis associated 15,000 or so TCR beta sequences with specific HLA alleles at a false discovery rate of 0.05. CMV serostatus was the only immune exposure information available for the cohort. Only TCR beta chains were sequenced in this cohort, and the absence of alpha or paired-chain data limited detectable features. A cluster of highly shared sequence variants was judged likely to represent a technical artifact of the sequencing pipeline. According to the authors, the approach could potentially be generalized to other disease states and immunological phenotypes. Compared with the roughly 700-donor mean, donors in an Asian-associated ancestry cluster had fewer N-insertions in productive TCRs, according to a later genetic analysis. Because counts were too low, more than 15 rarely observed V segments, including chromosome 9 orphons, were left out of the earlier analysis of over 550 of the donors. In a later analysis, HLA-associated TCR beta chains showed more clonal expansion and lower generation probabilities than non-associated chains that were equally common. Correlated functional status among segregating V segments might reflect linkage disequilibrium, but an unknown experimental factor could not be ruled out. An earlier analysis of approximately 590 of the donors showed that most TCR beta V segments appeared in productive rearrangements either about 87% or about 30% of the time, which broadly matched IMGT annotations. In a later analysis, several top co-occurrence clusters were reported to appear linked to parvovirus B19, influenza, CMV and Epstein-Barr virus.

The cohort comprised 670 or so healthy bone marrow donors. Cohort members were all nominally healthy when sampled, although unrecorded immune exposures were likely present. The donor was CMV seropositive and belonged to the group of 250 to 300 seropositive cohort members. A peripheral blood sample was provided by each donor, and peripheral blood mononuclear cells were used for TCR beta sequencing. Genomic DNA was extracted from the blood cell samples with the Qiagen DNeasy Blood Extraction Kit. The TCR sequence derives from a woman aged 45-60 years in good health and CMV-seropositive. The sequence links TRBV6-5 to TRBJ1-3; the D gene is unclear. The sample taken for sequencing was PBMCs. The DNA reads TGTGCCAGCAGTTACTCGCCCCAGGGAAACACCATATATTTT. The translation is CASSYSPQGNTIYF.